This T cell receptor beta chain is from a study of cytomegalovirus exposure and HLA in healthy donors. With 60 Vbeta and 13 Jbeta primers, the PCR was carried out. Per the original data handling: Among the unique TCR beta chains that a later analysis counted, about 86 million in all, 10 million to 11 million were shared. Clones were sequenced by immunoSEQ multiplex PCR, and TCRdb holds only the in-frame ones, with some missing. From that table come the V and J calls and clone size; the DNA was used to work out D and trimming. The specimen's table records 200,000 to 250,000 clones. Regarding the study as a whole: Sequencing had likely introduced a cluster of highly shared sequence variants as an artifact. An analysis done earlier found most TCR beta V segments productive about 87% or about 30% of the time.

CDR3 length equals 10 residues. Worth noting for this clone: Its antigen is currently unknown.

The clonotype was recovered from a woman between 25 and 40 years old in good health and CMV-seropositive. Sequencing was carried out using PBMCs. The chain has TRBV1 and TRBJ2-7; the D call in the table, TRBD2, was not verified against the DNA. TRBV1 is classified as a pseudogene. The CDR3 reads CTSSPREQYF. CDR3 bases: TGCACCAGCAGCCCGAGGGAGCAGTACTTC.